The rows below give T cell receptor beta chains drawn from one sample of a study of T-cell reconstitution after alpha-beta-depleted transplantation in children. TCRdb re-called the PCR reads with MiXCR, one entry per CDR3 protein. The sample lists over 550,000 distinct CDR3 sequences, more than 9% occurring once. The material sequenced was PBMCs from the stem cell graft donor, taken from the stem cell graft. These receptors all come from a human donor who donated a stem cell graft to a child with acute myeloid leukemia. CDR3s include the opening cysteine and the closing phenylalanine or tryptophan. The D gene is left open where the match is weak. Clone size is stated in some rows and not others, as once, few, many or a class when expanded.

TRBJ2-7 TRBD1 TRBV12-3/TRBV12-4 . TGTGCCAGCAGACCGACAGGGGGCGTTTACTACGAGCAGTACTTC CASRPTGGVYYEQYF
TRBJ2-5 . TRBV20-1 few TGCAGTGCTAGAAATCACCGGGCCGCAGAGACCCAGTACTTC CSARNHRAAETQYF
TRBJ1-4 . TRBV29-1 many TGCAGCGTTGAAGAATGGAGGGAACTGTTTTTT CSVEEWRELFF
TRBJ2-7 TRBD2 TRBV20-1 . TGCAGTGCTGGACCGGGACTAGCGGGAGGCCTCGGTGAGCAGTACTTC CSAGPGLAGGLGEQYF
TRBJ2-1 TRBD2 TRBV11-1 few TGTGCCAGCAGCTCACGCCGGGGGGTAGCGGGAGAAATCAATGAGCAGTTCTTC CASSSRRGVAGEINEQFF
TRBJ2-1 TRBD2 TRBV11-2 many TGTGCCAGCAGCTTAGGGGCGGGAGGGCTAAATGAGCAGTTCTTC CASSLGAGGLNEQFF
TRBJ2-7 . TRBV29-1 . TGCAGCGTTGAAGAGGGAATCTCCTACGAGCAGTACTTC CSVEEGISYEQYF
TRBJ2-7 TRBD2 TRBV5-5 many TGTGCCAGCAGCGCCGGGAGCGGGAGAGGATCCTACGAGCAGTACTTC CASSAGSGRGSYEQYF
TRBJ2-5 . TRBV5-1 . TGCGCCAGCAGCTTGTTTCCGGGAGTAGAGACCCAGTACTTC CASSLFPGVETQYF
TRBJ2-5 TRBD2 TRBV6-5 many TGTGCCAGCAGCCAGGGCGGGGGGGAGACCCAGTACTTC CASSQGGGETQYF
TRBJ2-3 TRBD2 TRBV6-1 many TGTGCCAGCAGTGAACAGAGCGGGGGACTAAACTCAGATACGCAGTATTTT CASSEQSGGLNSDTQYF